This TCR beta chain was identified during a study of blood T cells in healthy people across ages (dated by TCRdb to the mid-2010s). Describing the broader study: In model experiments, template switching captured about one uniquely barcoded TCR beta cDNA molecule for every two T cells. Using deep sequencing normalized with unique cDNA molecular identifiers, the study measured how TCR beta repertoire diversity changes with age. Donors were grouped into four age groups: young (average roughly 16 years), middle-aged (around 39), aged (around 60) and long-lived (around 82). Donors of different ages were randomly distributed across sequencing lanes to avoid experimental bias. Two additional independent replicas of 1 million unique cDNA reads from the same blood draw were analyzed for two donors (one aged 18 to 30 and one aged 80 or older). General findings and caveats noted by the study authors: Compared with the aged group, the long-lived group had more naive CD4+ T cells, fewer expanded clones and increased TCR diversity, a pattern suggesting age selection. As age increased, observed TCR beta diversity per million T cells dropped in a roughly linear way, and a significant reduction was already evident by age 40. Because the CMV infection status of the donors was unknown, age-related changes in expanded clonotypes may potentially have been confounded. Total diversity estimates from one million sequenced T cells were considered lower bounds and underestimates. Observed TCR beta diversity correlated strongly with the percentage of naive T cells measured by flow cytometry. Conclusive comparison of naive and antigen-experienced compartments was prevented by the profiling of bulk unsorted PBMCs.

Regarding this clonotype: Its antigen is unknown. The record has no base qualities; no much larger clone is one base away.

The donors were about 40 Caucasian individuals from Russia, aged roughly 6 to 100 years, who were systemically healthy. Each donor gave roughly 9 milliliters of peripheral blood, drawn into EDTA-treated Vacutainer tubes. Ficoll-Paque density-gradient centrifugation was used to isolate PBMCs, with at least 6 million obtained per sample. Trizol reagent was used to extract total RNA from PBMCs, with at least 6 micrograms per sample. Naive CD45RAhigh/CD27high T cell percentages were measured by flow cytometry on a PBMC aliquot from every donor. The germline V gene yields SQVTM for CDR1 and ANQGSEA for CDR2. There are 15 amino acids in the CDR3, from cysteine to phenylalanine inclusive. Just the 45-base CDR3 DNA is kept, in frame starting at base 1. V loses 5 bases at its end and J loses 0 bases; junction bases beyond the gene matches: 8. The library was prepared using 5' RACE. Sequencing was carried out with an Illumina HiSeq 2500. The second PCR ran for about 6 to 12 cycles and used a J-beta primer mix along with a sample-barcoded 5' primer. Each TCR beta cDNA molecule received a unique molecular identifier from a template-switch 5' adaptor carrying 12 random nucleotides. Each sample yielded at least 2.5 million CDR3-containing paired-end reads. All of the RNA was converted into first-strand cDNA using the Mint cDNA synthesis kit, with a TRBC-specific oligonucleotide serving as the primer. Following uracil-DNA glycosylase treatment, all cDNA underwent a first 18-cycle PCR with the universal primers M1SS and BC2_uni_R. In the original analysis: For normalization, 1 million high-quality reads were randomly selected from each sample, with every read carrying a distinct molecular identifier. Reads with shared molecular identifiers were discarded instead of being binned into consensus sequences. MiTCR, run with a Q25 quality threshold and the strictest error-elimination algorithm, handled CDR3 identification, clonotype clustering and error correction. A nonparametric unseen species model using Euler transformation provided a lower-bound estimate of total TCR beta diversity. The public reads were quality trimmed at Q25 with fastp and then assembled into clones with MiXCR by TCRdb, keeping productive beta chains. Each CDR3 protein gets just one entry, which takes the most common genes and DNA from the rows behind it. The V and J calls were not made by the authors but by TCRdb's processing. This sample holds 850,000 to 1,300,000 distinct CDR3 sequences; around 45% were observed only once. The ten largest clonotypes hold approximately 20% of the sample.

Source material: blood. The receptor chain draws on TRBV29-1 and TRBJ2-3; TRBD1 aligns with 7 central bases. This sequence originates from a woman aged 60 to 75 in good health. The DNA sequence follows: TGCAGCGTTCAGGGGGTTTCAACTAGCACAGATACGCAGTATTTT. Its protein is CSVQGVSTSTDTQYF.